One and the same sample provided the 28 T cell receptor beta chains below, sequenced in a study of T-cell reconstitution after alpha-beta-depleted transplantation in children (dated by TCRdb to 2016 to 2017). Read against the paper, the sample's treatment or condition label means: allogeneic hematopoietic cell transplantation with graft depleted of TCRalphabeta T cells and CD19 B cells. Library prep was done by PCR. The sequencing machine was an Illumina HiSeq 2500. Molecular barcoding was employed in the preparation of TCR libraries, with unique molecular identifiers being used to normalize TCRbeta repertoire quantification. TCRdb reprocessing: public reads trimmed at Q25 with fastp, clones called with MiXCR, in-frame beta chains kept. Rows are combined by CDR3 protein, so each entry shows the most common genes and DNA. Present in this sample are a few hundred thousand distinct CDR3 sequences, under 15% of which were seen just once. Of the sample, around 2% falls within the top ten clones.

The input for sequencing was PBMCs, mostly from graft donor cells, taken 360 days after TCRalphabeta/CD19-depleted stem cell transplant. Receptors were obtained from a male patient aged 10-17 years who had a stem cell transplant for acute myeloid leukemia, so the T cells may come from the graft donor.

In this sample, this clonotype turned up many times. The rearrangement links TRBV9 to TRBJ2-1; possible D gene TRBD2, 6 bases. With 0 bases removed from V and 4 bases from J, the gap between germline ends came to 11 bases. CDR3 length: 15 amino acids. CDR1 and CDR2 (germline): SGDLS, YYNGEE. CDR3 residues: CASSVGAGLYNEQFF. The CDR3 DNA is TGTGCCAGCAGCGTAGGGGCGGGGCTATACAATGAGCAGTTCTTC.

This clonotype showed up just a few times. This chain connects TRBV13 to TRBJ2-1; possible D gene TRBD2, 6 bases. Trimming pared 3 bases from V and 6 bases from J, leaving 12 bases between. The CDR3 is 14 amino acids. The germline V gene encodes CDR1 PRHDT and CDR2 FYEKMQ (reference sequence). CDR3 protein: CASSFTSTSNEQFF. The CDR3 nucleotides are TGTGCCAGCAGCTTTACTAGCACTAGCAATGAGCAGTTCTTC.

In this sample, this clonotype turned up a few times. The chain recombines TRBV5-1 with TRBJ2-7; D is unclear. CDR1 and CDR2 from the germline V gene are SGHRS and YFSETQ. Trimming cost V 2 bases and J 3 bases, with 9 bases left between them. The CDR3 is 13 residues long. The CDR3 is CASSFNEFYEQYF. CDR3 coding DNA: TGCGCCAGCAGCTTTAACGAGTTCTACGAGCAGTACTTC. Filled out from reference TRBV5-1 and TRBJ2-7, the complete variable domain reads KAGVTQTPRYLIKTRGQQVTLSCSPISGHRSVSWYQQTPGQGLQFLFEYFSETQRNKGNFPGRFSGRQFSNSRSEMNVSTLELGDSALYLCASSFNEFYEQYFGPGTRLTVT.

This chain links TRBV7-9 with TRBJ2-6; tentative D call: TRBD2 (6 bases). In germline, CDR1 is SEHNR, CDR2 FQNEAQ (reference sequence). The ends were cut back, 5 bases at V and 4 bases at J, with 15 bases in the middle. The CDR3 spans 16 residues. The CDR3 is CASSPLEGTGANVLTF. Here the CDR3 DNA reads TGTGCCAGCAGCCCTCTGGAGGGTACCGGGGCCAACGTCCTGACTTTC.

A few counts support this clonotype. The chain links TRBV28 to TRBJ2-7; 7 nucleotides agree with TRBD1. CDR1 and CDR2 (germline): MDHEN, SYDVKM. The junction had 12 bases not matched to a gene; V was cut back by 5 bases and J by 5 bases. This CDR3 has 15 residues. Written as DNA, the CDR3 is TGTGCCAGCAGTCCCCCACAGGGGTGGGCTAACGAGCAGTACTTC. It yields the protein CASSPPQGWANEQYF.

This clonotype was seen ten or more times. The V call is TRBV7-3, the J call TRBJ1-2, with TRBD1 matching over 7 bases. The germline gives CDR1 SGHTA, CDR2 FQGTGA. CDR3 length: 16 amino acids. With V trimmed by 5 bases and J by 0 bases, 9 bases remained unmatched. CDR3 protein: CASSPGQLSSNYGYTF. The DNA of the CDR3 is TGTGCCAGCAGCCCGGGACAGCTGAGCTCTAACTATGGCTACACCTTC. The variable domain in full, with the rest retrieved from reference TRBV7-3 and TRBJ1-2, is GAGVSQTPSNKVTEKGKYVELRCDPISGHTALYWYRQSLGQGPEFLIYFQGTGAADDSGLPNDRFFAVRPEGSVSTLKIQRTERGDSAVYLCASSPGQLSSNYGYTFGSGTRLTVV.

This clonotype showed up many times. V gene TRBV12-3 or TRBV12-4 combines with J gene TRBJ2-3; D unclear. This CDR3 is 12 amino acids long. Trimming stripped 3 bases from V and 4 bases from J, with 5 bases between. The CDR3 nucleotides read TGTGCCAGCAGTTTCCTCGCAGATACGCAGTATTTT. Translation: CASSFLADTQYF.

This clonotype showed up just a few times. This CDR3 is CASTRDFLYNEQFF. CDR3 nucleotide sequence: TGCGCCAGCACCCGGGACTTCCTCTACAATGAGCAGTTCTTC. The V call is TRBV5-1, the J call TRBJ2-1, with D perhaps matching TRBD2 (6 bases). V was pared by 6 bases and J by 3 bases, with 13 bases between. Germline CDR1 SGHRS, CDR2 YFSETQ. This CDR3 spans 14 amino acids.

This clonotype was seen more than once but under ten times. This chain connects TRBV30 to TRBJ2-1; D unresolved. The CDR3 spans 13 residues. V lost 0 bases and J lost 10, with 13 bases in between. Germline V gene sequence: CDR1 GTSNPN, CDR2 SVGIG (reference sequence). The CDR3 here is CAWSVMGTTEQFF. The DNA for the CDR3 is TGTGCCTGGAGTGTAATGGGTACGACGGAGCAGTTCTTC.

There are a few counts of this clonotype. The chain couples TRBV25-1 to TRBJ2-3, with D maybe TRBD1 (6 bases). Germline assignment: CDR1 MGHDK and CDR2 SYGVNS. CDR3 size: 14 residues. V was pared by 5 bases and J by 7 bases, with 16 bases between. The chain's CDR3 is CASSLRTGLNTQYF. The DNA of the CDR3 is TGTGCCAGCAGTCTCAGAACAGGGTTAAATACGCAGTATTTT.

This clonotype was recorded many times. The chain uses TRBV7-2 and TRBJ2-1; 8 nucleotides align to TRBD2. This CDR3 has 16 residues. Germline V CDR1 and CDR2: SGHTA, FQGNSA. The J segment lost 1 base and the V segment lost 1 base, leaving 3 bases of the junction unmatched. As DNA, the CDR3 is TGTGCCAGCAGCTTAGAGGCTAGCGGGTCCTACAATGAGCAGTTCTTC. Protein sequence: CASSLEASGSYNEQFF.

This clonotype was observed many times. The V gene is TRBV7-8, the J gene TRBJ2-7; D uncertain. Germline V gene sequence: CDR1 SGHVS, CDR2 FQNEAQ. Trimming removed 2 bases from V and 4 bases from J, with 9 bases in between. The CDR3 spans 13 residues. CDR3 sequence: CASSLTVEYEQYF. The CDR3 nucleotides are TGTGCCAGCAGCTTAACGGTTGAGTACGAGCAGTACTTC.

The sample holds a few counts of this clonotype. V is TRBV7-8 and J is TRBJ1-5; 7 bases fit TRBD1. Germline trimming cut 1 base from V and 1 base from J; bases unmatched to any gene: 4. This CDR3 has 16 amino acids. Germline assignment: CDR1 SGHVS and CDR2 FQNEAQ. Here the CDR3 reads CASSLEGRGSNQPQHF. CDR3 nucleotides: TGTGCCAGCAGCTTAGAGGGCAGGGGGAGCAATCAGCCCCAGCATTTT.

This clonotype showed up just a few times. The chain recombines TRBV28 with TRBJ2-3; possibly TRBD2 for D (5 bases). Per the germline V gene, CDR1 is MDHEN and CDR2 is SYDVKM. The CDR3 has 15 residues. V was clipped by 4 bases and J by 1 base, with 12 bases between them. In DNA, the CDR3 is TGTGCCAGCAGTTGGAGCCTCGGGGGCACAGATACGCAGTATTTT. It encodes CASSWSLGGTDTQYF.

The chain couples TRBV20-1 to TRBJ2-7, with TRBD2 matching 7 bases. This CDR3 has 13 amino acids. Unmatched junction bases numbered 8, after V lost 8 bases and J lost 1 base. CDR1 and CDR2 (germline): DFQATT, SNEGSKA (reference sequence). The CDR3: CSPTSDLSYEQYF. DNA of the CDR3: TGCAGTCCTACTAGCGACCTATCCTACGAGCAGTACTTC.

The V call is TRBV27, the J call TRBJ2-1; weak D call: TRBD2 (7 bases). Germline lookup yields CDR1 MNHEY and CDR2 SMNVEV (reference sequence). Trimming removed 5 bases from V and 12 bases from J, with 14 bases in between. This CDR3 comprises 12 residues. The CDR3 DNA sequence: TGTGCCAGCAGTCCTCTAGCGGACAGGCAGTTCTTC. Its translation: CASSPLADRQFF.

This chain links TRBV20-1 with TRBJ2-3; weak D call: TRBD2 (5 bases). Germline assignment: CDR1 DFQATT and CDR2 SNEGSKA (reference sequence). The CDR3 extends over 11 amino acids. The germline V and J ends were trimmed by 2 bases and 10 bases, with 10 bases remaining between them. CDR3 region: CSARRTEAQYF. As DNA, the CDR3 is TGCAGTGCTAGACGAACGGAGGCGCAGTATTTT.

This clonotype was detected only a few times. The chain uses TRBV6-2 or TRBV6-3 and TRBJ2-7; possibly TRBD2 for D (5 bases). The CDR3 is made up of 16 amino acids. The ends were cut back, 2 bases at V and 2 bases at J, with 16 bases in the middle. The germline CDR1 and CDR2 sequences are MNHEY and SVGEGT. The CDR3 reads CASSYRLVATTYEQYF. The CDR3 bases are TGTGCCAGCAGTTACCGATTGGTAGCGACAACCTACGAGCAGTACTTC.

The chain employs TRBV5-1 and TRBJ2-7, with 8 bases aligning to TRBD2. The germline V gene has CDR1 SGHRS and CDR2 YFSETQ. CDR3 length: 17 residues. J lost 2 bases, V lost 1 base, and 11 bases had no gene match. CDR3 amino acids: CASSLTSGDFGTYEQYF. In nucleotides, the CDR3 is TGCGCCAGCAGCTTGACTAGCGGAGATTTCGGCACCTACGAGCAGTACTTC.

This clonotype has just a few counts. The V gene is TRBV24-1, the J gene TRBJ1-2, with D maybe TRBD1 (6 bases). The CDR3 covers 14 residues. V was cut by 2 bases and J by 8 bases, with 14 bases left in between. Germline V CDR1 and CDR2: KGHDR, SFDVKD. The CDR3 is CATSDSDRGWGYTF. CDR3 DNA: TGTGCCACCAGTGATTCGGACAGAGGCTGGGGCTACACCTTC.

The chain employs TRBV7-6 and TRBJ2-1, with 10 bases aligning to TRBD1. The CDR3 runs 17 residues. The germline V gene encodes CDR1 SGHVS and CDR2 FNYEAQ. The J segment lost 7 bases and the V segment lost 1 base, leaving 10 bases of the junction unmatched. CDR3 sequence (DNA): TGTGCCAGCAGCTTAGAGCCCCCCGGACAGGGGGTGAATGAGCAGTTCTTC. Translation gives CASSLEPPGQGVNEQFF.

The V call is TRBV4-3, the J call TRBJ2-1; the D is unclear. V lost 3 bases to trimming and J lost 8 bases, with 14 bases between them. The germline CDR1 and CDR2 sequences are LGHNA and YSLEER. The CDR3 is 14 residues long. The CDR3 protein is CASSHNLGVDEQFF. The CDR3 DNA reads TGCGCCAGCAGCCATAATTTAGGAGTCGATGAGCAGTTCTTC.

Only a few counts were recorded for this clonotype. V gene TRBV10-3 combines with J gene TRBJ2-7; D uncertain. With 6 bases removed from V and 0 bases from J, the gap between germline ends came to 15 bases. This CDR3 is built from 15 residues. The germline gives CDR1 ENHRY, CDR2 SYGVKD. The CDR3 is CAIRPRLPSSYEQYF. DNA of the CDR3: TGTGCCATCAGGCCTAGACTCCCGAGCTCCTACGAGCAGTACTTC.

The V and J genes are TRBV5-1 and TRBJ2-7; tentatively, D is TRBD2 (6 bases). The germline V and J ends were trimmed by 2 bases and 4 bases, with 16 bases remaining between them. Germline CDR1 SGHRS, CDR2 YFSETQ. The CDR3 totals 15 residues. The CDR3 reads CASSFDPGLQYEQYF. The CDR3 DNA reads as TGCGCCAGCAGCTTTGATCCGGGACTCCAGTACGAGCAGTACTTC.

This clonotype was detected many times. The chain combines TRBV28 with TRBJ2-7; TRBD2 matches at 9 bases. Looked up from germline, CDR1 is MDHEN and CDR2 is SYDVKM. The V and J ends lost 8 bases and 4 bases, in that order; junction bases with no gene match: 9. The CDR3 has 14 residues. DNA for the CDR3: TGTGCCAGCTTGGCGGGAGGGCTCCCGTACGAGCAGTACTTC. Protein sequence: CASLAGGLPYEQYF.

This clonotype was recorded a few times. The V call is TRBV7-9, the J call TRBJ1-5; D not resolved. The CDR3 totals 14 residues. Trimming cost V 1 base and J 3 bases, with 7 bases left between them. Germline V gene lookup returns CDR1 SEHNR and CDR2 FQNEAQ (reference sequence). CDR3 sequence (DNA): TGTGCCAGCAGCTTAGGAGGGCTCAATCAGCCCCAGCATTTT. Amino acid sequence: CASSLGGLNQPQHF. Together with reference TRBV7-9 and TRBJ1-5, the CDR3 gives the full variable domain: DTGVSQNPRHKITKRGQNVTFRCDPISEHNRLYWYRQTLGQGPEFLTYFQNEAQLEKSRLLSDRFSAERPKGSFSTLEIQRTEQGDSAMYLCASSLGGLNQPQHFGDGTRLSIL.

This clonotype was counted at least ten times. The CDR3, as DNA: TGCGCCAGCAGCCAAGACAGGGGGATCTCTGGAAACACCATATATTTT. Translating it yields CASSQDRGISGNTIYF. The chain combines TRBV4-3 with TRBJ1-3; 7 nucleotides match TRBD1. CDR3 length equals 16 residues. J gave up 0 bases and V 0 bases, and 2 bases lay outside the gene matches. Looked up from germline, CDR1 is LGHNA and CDR2 is YSLEER.

The J gene is TRBJ2-7, the V gene TRBV27, with a weak D call TRBD2 (5 bases). Per germline, CDR1 MNHEY and CDR2 SMNVEV (reference sequence). V was shortened by 3 bases and J by 5 bases, with 11 bases between the two germline ends. The CDR3 totals 13 residues. The CDR3 DNA is TGTGCCAGCAGTTTTCTCGTCGGGGACGAGCAGTACTTC. Translating it yields CASSFLVGDEQYF.